Below, 28 T cell receptor beta chains from the same sample are listed, as sequenced in a study of T cells after yellow fever vaccination. From the 5' RACE reads, TCRdb called clonotypes with MiXCR, one entry per CDR3 protein. This sample carries around 350,000 distinct CDR3 sequences, around 6.5% of them seen once, and the ten largest clones take about 15%. This sample comprised PBMCs, obtained 5 days after the yellow fever booster vaccination. The receptors stem from a young man who received the YFV17D yellow fever vaccine.

This clonotype was seen repeatedly, ten times or more. The V call is TRBV11-2, the J call TRBJ1-5; D is uncertain. V was clipped by 0 bases and J by 0 bases, with 12 bases between them. The CDR3 runs to 17 residues. Germline CDR1 is SGHAT and CDR2 is FQNNGV. Here the CDR3 reads CASSLEVLVPSNQPQHF. Written as DNA, the CDR3 is TGTGCCAGCAGCTTAGAGGTGCTGGTCCCTAGCAATCAGCCCCAGCATTTT.

This clonotype was detected many times. The CDR3 region is CSAETNYGYTF. In nucleotides, the CDR3 is TGCAGTGCAGAGACAAACTATGGCTACACCTTC. The genes are TRBV20-1 and TRBJ1-2; no reliable D call. This CDR3 spans 11 amino acids. The V gene lost 6 bases and the J gene lost 2 bases, with 7 bases spanning the gap. From germline, CDR1 is DFQATT and CDR2 SNEGSKA (reference sequence).

CDR3 in amino acids: CASSFVLGEQYF. DNA for the CDR3: TGTGCCAGCAGCTTTGTCTTAGGCGAGCAGTACTTC. This rearrangement joins TRBV5-4 to TRBJ2-7, with D unclear. The CDR3 extends over 12 amino acids. Trimming shortened V by 2 bases and J by 6 bases, and 9 bases separated the two germline ends. Germline V gene sequence: CDR1 SGHNT, CDR2 YYREEE (reference sequence).

As to this clonotype: A much more abundant neighbour one base away suggests this may be a read error. In DNA, the CDR3 is TGCGCCAGCAGCCAAACAGGAACCACCATATATTTT. Translating gives CASSQTGTTIYF. The chain joins TRBV4-3 to TRBJ1-3; D possibly corresponds to TRBD1 (5 bases). This CDR3 contains 12 residues. Germline CDR1 LGHNA, CDR2 YSLEER.

This clonotype was recorded a few times. This chain connects TRBV20-1 to TRBJ2-7, with 11 bases lining up with TRBD2. Germline V gives CDR1 DFQATT, CDR2 SNEGSKA (reference sequence). This CDR3 region has 15 residues. Trimming took 0 bases from V and 7 from J; bases not matched to a gene: 8. Here the CDR3 DNA reads TGCAGTGCTAGAGATAGCGGGAGGGCCCTGGGTGAGCAGTACTTC. Its translation: CSARDSGRALGEQYF.

For this clonotype: Lacking the conserved final phenylalanine or tryptophan, this CDR3 likely reflects a read error. The chain links TRBV20-1 to TRBJ2-7; D unresolved. Trimming removed 0 bases from V and 1 base from J, with 13 bases in between. Germline V lookup: CDR1 DFQATT, CDR2 SNEGSKA (reference sequence). This CDR3 spans 15 amino acids. The CDR3 loop is CSARDERVRSYEQYL. CDR3 in DNA: TGCAGTGCTAGAGATGAAAGGGTGCGGTCCTACGAGCAGTACTTA.

V usage is TRBV6-1 and J usage is TRBJ1-1; 11 bases agree with TRBD1. This CDR3 contains 16 residues. The V gene's germline CDR1 is MNHNS and CDR2 SASEGT. V gave up 6 bases and J gave up 4 bases; unmatched junction bases: 10. This CDR3 is CASSRGSGTGGTEAFF. The CDR3 DNA is TGTGCCAGCAGCCGCGGTTCCGGGACAGGGGGCACTGAAGCTTTCTTT.

This clonotype showed up many times. The V call is TRBV7-2, the J call TRBJ2-4, with TRBD2 matching over 11 bases. Germline CDR1 SGHTA, CDR2 FQGNSA. This CDR3 spans 14 amino acids. The V and J ends lost 4 bases and 14 bases, in that order; junction bases with no gene match: 10. CDR3: CASSSPEASGRKYF. Here the CDR3 DNA reads TGTGCCAGCAGCTCCCCGGAGGCTAGCGGGAGGAAGTACTTC.

The rearrangement links TRBV20-1 to TRBJ2-5, with TRBD2 matching over 9 bases. The CDR3 loop spans 16 amino acids. Germline trimming cut 5 bases from V and 3 bases from J; bases unmatched to any gene: 13. Germline-derived CDR1 and CDR2 are DFQATT and SNEGSKA (reference sequence). The CDR3 protein is CSADLAASGIEETQYF. CDR3 nucleotide sequence: TGCAGTGCTGACCTCGCGGCTAGCGGGATAGAAGAGACCCAGTACTTC.

This clonotype was observed many times. The rearrangement joins TRBV5-1 to TRBJ2-1; 9 positions match TRBD2. CDR3 size: 15 residues. CDR1 and CDR2 (germline): SGHRS, YFSETQ. V was clipped by 2 bases and J by 7 bases; unmatched bases: 7. The CDR3, as DNA: TGCGCCAGCAGCTTCCTGGCGGGAGGGCCGAATGAGCAGTTCTTC. It specifies CASSFLAGGPNEQFF.

The V and J genes are TRBV5-1 and TRBJ1-5, with D maybe TRBD1 (5 bases). Looked up from germline, CDR1 is SGHRS and CDR2 is YFSETQ. V gave up 0 bases and J gave up 5 bases, with 12 bases separating them. CDR3 size: 15 residues. This CDR3 is CASSLGGGYDQPQHF. DNA of the CDR3: TGCGCCAGCAGCTTGGGGGGGGGTTATGATCAGCCCCAGCATTTT.

V and J are TRBV6-1 and TRBJ1-1; D is uncertain. The V and J ends lost 6 bases and 3 bases respectively, with 20 bases between them. There are 16 residues in the CDR3. The germline CDR1 and CDR2 sequences are MNHNS and SASEGT. Written as DNA, the CDR3 is TGTGCCAGCAGACCGGACGGATCGGCTCTATACACTGAAGCTTTCTTT. Amino acids: CASRPDGSALYTEAFF.

The V call is TRBV7-2, the J call TRBJ2-3; tentative D call: TRBD2 (5 bases). CDR1 is SGHTA and CDR2 is FQGNSA in the germline V gene. The CDR3 totals 13 residues. Trimming stripped 0 bases from V and 10 bases from J, with 11 bases between. The chain's CDR3 is CASSLASERSQYF. In nucleotides, the CDR3 is TGTGCCAGCAGCTTAGCTAGTGAGCGGTCGCAGTATTTT.

The table lists this clonotype with many counts. This sequence joins TRBV6-1 and TRBJ2-2; unclear D gene. V lost 7 bases, J lost 0 bases, and 9 bases lay in between. Germline CDR1 and CDR2: MNHNS and SASEGT. The CDR3 runs 14 residues. The CDR3 sequence is CASMKDANTGELFF. The CDR3 DNA is TGTGCCAGCATGAAAGACGCGAACACCGGGGAGCTGTTTTTT.

This clonotype was seen ten or more times. The chain carries TRBV7-2 and TRBJ2-4; D remains unclear. Germline V gives CDR1 SGHTA, CDR2 FQGNSA. The CDR3 has 11 amino acids. The ends were cut back, 4 bases at V and 6 bases at J, with 4 bases in the middle. Written as DNA, the CDR3 is TGTGCCAGCAGCTCTAGAAACATTCAGTACTTC. Translation gives CASSSRNIQYF.

The gene calls are TRBV27 and TRBJ1-2; D is undetermined. Trimming stripped 3 bases from V and 6 bases from J, with 11 bases between. The germline CDR1 and CDR2 sequences are MNHEY and SMNVEV (reference sequence). The CDR3 has 13 residues. Written as DNA, the CDR3 is TGTGCCAGCAGTTTCTCGGGCTATAATGGCTACACCTTC. Protein product: CASSFSGYNGYTF.

This clonotype was found a few times. The J gene is TRBJ2-5, the V gene TRBV12-3 or TRBV12-4; TRBD1 matches 7 bases. The CDR3 spans 15 residues. The trim removed 5 bases at V and 3 bases at J, leaving 9 bases unmatched. CDR3 DNA: TGTGCCAGCAGTCCTCGTCAGACAGGGAAAGAGACCCAGTACTTC. It encodes CASSPRQTGKETQYF.

The chain links TRBV6-1 to TRBJ2-5; D perhaps matches TRBD2 (6 bases). This CDR3 is 14 amino acids long. Trimming pared 6 bases from V and 4 bases from J, leaving 15 bases between. Germline CDR1 MNHNS, CDR2 SASEGT. The CDR3 is CASSQWGDGETQYF. DNA for the CDR3: TGTGCCAGCAGCCAGTGGGGGGATGGAGAGACCCAGTACTTC.

The table lists this clonotype with many counts. The rearrangement uses TRBV5-1 and TRBJ2-7, with D unresolved. This CDR3 is built from 14 residues. Looked up from germline, CDR1 is SGHRS and CDR2 is YFSETQ. The V end lost 3 bases, the J end lost 3 bases, and 13 bases lay between the germline ends. CDR3: CASSSRSDGYEQYF. For the CDR3, the DNA is TGCGCCAGCAGCTCGAGGTCTGATGGCTACGAGCAGTACTTC.

The genes are TRBV9 and TRBJ2-5, with TRBD2 identical over 8 bases. V dropped 0 bases and J dropped 3; count of bases not matched to a gene: 1. Germline V gene sequence: CDR1 SGDLS, CDR2 YYNGEE. The CDR3 is 14 residues long. This CDR3 is CASSVDGREETQYF. CDR3 sequence (DNA): TGTGCCAGCAGCGTAGACGGGAGGGAAGAGACCCAGTACTTC.

This clonotype was seen ten or more times. The chain employs TRBV2 and TRBJ2-3; TRBD2 aligns across 8 bases. The germline gives CDR1 SNHLY, CDR2 FYNNEI. The CDR3 covers 16 residues. Germline trimming cut 7 bases from V and 2 bases from J; bases unmatched to any gene: 11. The CDR3 protein is CASTDPLAAATDTQYF. In nucleotides, the CDR3 is TGTGCCAGCACCGACCCACTAGCGGCAGCCACAGATACGCAGTATTTT.

The DNA for the CDR3 is TGCGCCAGCAGCCAAGATTTAGGGGCAAGGGCCGGGGAGCTGTTTTTT. It codes for CASSQDLGARAGELFF. V gene TRBV4-3 combines with J gene TRBJ2-2; possibly TRBD1 for D (5 bases). Germline assignment: CDR1 LGHNA and CDR2 YSLEER. The CDR3 spans 16 residues. Trimming took off 0 bases at V and 6 bases at J, with 14 bases between the two ends.

For this clonotype: A much bigger clone sits one base away, suggesting this may be a read error. This chain links TRBV20-1 with TRBJ2-1; perhaps TRBD2 as D (6 bases). CDR3 length equals 14 residues. Germline CDR1 reads DFQATT; CDR2 reads SNEGSKA (reference sequence). CDR3 coding DNA: TGCAGCGCTACCTTGGCCGGGAGATGGGATGAGCAGTTCTTC. It translates to CSATLAGRWDEQFF.

There are a few counts of this clonotype. V and J are TRBV7-8 and TRBJ2-1; D possibly corresponds to TRBD2 (6 bases). The germline V gene has CDR1 SGHVS and CDR2 FQNEAQ. The CDR3 spans 13 residues. The ends were cut back, 1 base at V and 8 bases at J, with 9 bases in the middle. DNA for the CDR3: TGTGCCAGCAGCTTAGTGGCGGGGCATGAGCAGTTCTTC. Encoded protein: CASSLVAGHEQFF.

This clonotype appeared many times. The chain employs TRBV9 and TRBJ2-3; D gene ambiguous. Germline V lookup: CDR1 SGDLS, CDR2 YYNGEE. The CDR3 length is 12 residues. V lost 3 bases, J lost 5 bases, and 7 bases lay in between. The CDR3 DNA reads TGTGCCAGCAGCGAGACGTTAGATACGCAGTATTTT. It translates to CASSETLDTQYF.

This clonotype was recorded many times. The rearrangement links TRBV27 to TRBJ1-1; D is undetermined. The germline V gene has CDR1 MNHEY and CDR2 SMNVEV (reference sequence). This CDR3 is 14 amino acids long. Trimming cost V 7 bases and J 0 bases, with 12 bases left between them. The CDR3 DNA is TGTGCCAGCAAATACGCGACTCTGAACACTGAAGCTTTCTTT. This encodes CASKYATLNTEAFF.

This clonotype was found many times. This chain connects TRBV7-6 to TRBJ2-7; D is perhaps TRBD1 (6 bases). V dropped 5 bases and J dropped 9 bases, with 17 bases sitting between them. Germline V gene lookup returns CDR1 SGHVS and CDR2 FNYEAQ. The CDR3 contains 13 residues. As DNA, the CDR3 is TGTGCCAGCAGCCCCGTAATGAGGGACACGCAGTACTTC. This encodes CASSPVMRDTQYF.

This chain connects TRBV6-2 or TRBV6-3 to TRBJ2-5, with D perhaps being TRBD1 or TRBD2 (6 bases each). Between the trimmed V and J ends, which lost 6 bases and 5 bases, there was a span of 16 bases. The CDR3 has 14 residues. Looked up from germline, CDR1 is MNHEY and CDR2 is SVGEGT. The DNA of the CDR3 is TGTGCCAGCAGGGAATCAGGGGACTGGGAGACCCAGTACTTC. Its protein product is CASRESGDWETQYF.